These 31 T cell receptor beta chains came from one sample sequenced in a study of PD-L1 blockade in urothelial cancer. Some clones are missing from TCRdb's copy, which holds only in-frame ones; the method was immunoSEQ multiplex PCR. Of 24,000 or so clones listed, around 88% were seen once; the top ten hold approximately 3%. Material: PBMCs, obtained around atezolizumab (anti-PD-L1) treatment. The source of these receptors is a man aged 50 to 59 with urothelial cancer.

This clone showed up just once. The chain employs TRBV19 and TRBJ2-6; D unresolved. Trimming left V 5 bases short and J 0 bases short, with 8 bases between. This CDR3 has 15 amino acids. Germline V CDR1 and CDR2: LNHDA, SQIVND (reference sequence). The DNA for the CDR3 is TGTGCCAGTAGTTTGGCAGTCTCTGGGGCCAACGTCCTGACTTTC. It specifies CASSLAVSGANVLTF.

The CDR3 sequence is CASRGDSNEQFF. The CDR3 nucleotides read TGTGCCAGCAGGGGGGACAGCAATGAGCAGTTCTTC. This rearrangement joins TRBV2 to TRBJ2-1; 7 nucleotides align to TRBD1. V lost 6 bases, J lost 6 bases, and 2 bases stayed unmatched. Germline lookup yields CDR1 SNHLY and CDR2 FYNNEI. The CDR3 spans 12 residues.

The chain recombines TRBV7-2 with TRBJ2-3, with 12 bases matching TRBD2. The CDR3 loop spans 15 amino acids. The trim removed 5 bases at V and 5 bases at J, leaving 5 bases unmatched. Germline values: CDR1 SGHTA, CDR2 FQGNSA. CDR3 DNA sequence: TGTGCCAGCAGCCCCGGACTAGCGGGAAGAGATACGCAGTATTTT. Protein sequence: CASSPGLAGRDTQYF. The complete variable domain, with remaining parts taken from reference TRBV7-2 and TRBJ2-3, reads GAGVSQSPSNKVTEKGKDVELRCDPISGHTALYWYRQSLGQGLEFLIYFQGNSAPDKSGLPSDRFSAERTGGSVSTLTIQRTQQEDSAVYLCASSPGLAGRDTQYFGPGTRLTVL.

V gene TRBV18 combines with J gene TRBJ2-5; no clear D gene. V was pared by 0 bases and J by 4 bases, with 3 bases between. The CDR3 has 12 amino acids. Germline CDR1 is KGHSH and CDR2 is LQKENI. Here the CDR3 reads CASSPPRETQYF. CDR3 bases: TGTGCCAGCTCACCACCGCGAGAGACCCAGTACTTC.

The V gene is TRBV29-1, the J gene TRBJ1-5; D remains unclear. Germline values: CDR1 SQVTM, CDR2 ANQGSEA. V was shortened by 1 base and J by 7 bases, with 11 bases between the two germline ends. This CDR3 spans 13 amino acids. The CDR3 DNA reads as TGCAGCGTTGAAGGGACTAGTGGGCAGCCCCAGCATTTT. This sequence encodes CSVEGTSGQPQHF.

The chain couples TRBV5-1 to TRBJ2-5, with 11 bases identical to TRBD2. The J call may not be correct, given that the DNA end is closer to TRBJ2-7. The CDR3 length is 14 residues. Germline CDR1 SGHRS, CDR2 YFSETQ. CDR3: CASSQTSGDYEQYF. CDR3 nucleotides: TGCGCCAGCAGCCAGACTAGCGGGGACTACGAGCAGTACTTC.

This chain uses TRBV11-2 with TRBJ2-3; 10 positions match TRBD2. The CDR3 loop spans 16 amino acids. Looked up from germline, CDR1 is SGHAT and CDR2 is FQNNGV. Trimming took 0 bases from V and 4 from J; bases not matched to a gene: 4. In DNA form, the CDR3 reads TGTGCCAGCAGCTTAGAAACTAGCGGGAAACCAGATACGCAGTATTTT. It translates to CASSLETSGKPDTQYF.

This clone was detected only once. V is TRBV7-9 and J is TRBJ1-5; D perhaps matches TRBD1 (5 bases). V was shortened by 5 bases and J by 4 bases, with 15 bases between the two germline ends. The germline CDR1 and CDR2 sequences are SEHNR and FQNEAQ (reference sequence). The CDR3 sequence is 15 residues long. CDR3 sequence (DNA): TGTGCCAGCAGCCCTGCGGGGGTGACAAATCAGCCCCAGCATTTT. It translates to CASSPAGVTNQPQHF.

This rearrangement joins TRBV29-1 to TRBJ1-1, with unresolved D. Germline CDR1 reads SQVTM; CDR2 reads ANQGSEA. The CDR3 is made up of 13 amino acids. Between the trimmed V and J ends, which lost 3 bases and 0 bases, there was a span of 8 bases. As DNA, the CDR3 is TGCAGCGTTGAGCGGCGGTTGAACACTGAAGCTTTCTTT. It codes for CSVERRLNTEAFF. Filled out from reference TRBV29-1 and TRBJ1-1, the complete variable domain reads SAVISQKPSRDICQRGTSLTIQCQVDSQVTMMFWYRQQPGQSLTLIATANQGSEATYESGFVIDKFPISRPNLTFSTLTVSNMSPEDSSIYLCSVERRLNTEAFFGQGTRLTVV.

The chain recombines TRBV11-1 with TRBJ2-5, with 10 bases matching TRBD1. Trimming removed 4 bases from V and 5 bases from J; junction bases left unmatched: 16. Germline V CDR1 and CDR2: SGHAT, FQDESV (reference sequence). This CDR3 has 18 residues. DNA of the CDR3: TGTGCCAGCAGCTCTGGGGACAGGGGAGGTTGGGGAATGGAGACCCAGTACTTC. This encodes CASSSGDRGGWGMETQYF.

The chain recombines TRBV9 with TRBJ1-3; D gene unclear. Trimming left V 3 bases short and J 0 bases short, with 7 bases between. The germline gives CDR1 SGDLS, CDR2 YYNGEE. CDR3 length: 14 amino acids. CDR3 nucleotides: TGTGCCAGCAGCGAGACAAGCTCTGGAAACACCATATATTTT. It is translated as CASSETSSGNTIYF. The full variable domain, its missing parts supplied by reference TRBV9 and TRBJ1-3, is DSGVTQTPKHLITATGQRVTLRCSPRSGDLSVYWYQQSLDQGLQFLIQYYNGEERAKGNILERFSAQQFPDLHSELNLSSLELGDSALYFCASSETSSGNTIYFGEGSWLTVV.

The CDR3 spells CASSLDRWATDTQYF. CDR3 coding DNA: TGTGCCAGCAGCTTAGACAGGTGGGCCACAGATACGCAGTATTTT. This chain links TRBV7-2 with TRBJ2-3; a weak D match, TRBD1 (5 bases). The length of the CDR3 is 15 residues. The germline V gene encodes CDR1 SGHTA and CDR2 FQGNSA. The V end was cut by 1 base, the J end by 2 bases, with 10 bases between.

The CDR3: CATSTDRGEAFF. In DNA, the CDR3 is TGTGCCACCAGCACAGACCGAGGTGAAGCTTTCTTT. J is TRBJ1-1 and V is TRBV15; D ambiguous. Germline V gives CDR1 LNHNV, CDR2 YYDKDF (reference sequence). V lost 4 bases and J lost 7, with 10 bases in between. This CDR3 has 12 amino acids.

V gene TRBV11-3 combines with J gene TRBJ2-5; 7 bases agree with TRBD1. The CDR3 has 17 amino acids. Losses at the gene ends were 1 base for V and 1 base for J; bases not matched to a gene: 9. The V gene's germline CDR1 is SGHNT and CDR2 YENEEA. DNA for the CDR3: TGTGCCAGCAGCTTAGGATCCGGACAGGCCTTCCAAGAGACCCAGTACTTC. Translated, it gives CASSLGSGQAFQETQYF.

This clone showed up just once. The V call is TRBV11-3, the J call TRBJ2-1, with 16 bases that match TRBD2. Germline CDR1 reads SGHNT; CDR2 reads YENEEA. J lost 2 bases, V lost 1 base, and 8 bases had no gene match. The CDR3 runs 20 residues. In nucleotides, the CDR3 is TGTGCCAGCAGCTTAGCGAGGGGACTAGCGGGAGGGGGGGCCTACAATGAGCAGTTCTTC. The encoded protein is CASSLARGLAGGGAYNEQFF.

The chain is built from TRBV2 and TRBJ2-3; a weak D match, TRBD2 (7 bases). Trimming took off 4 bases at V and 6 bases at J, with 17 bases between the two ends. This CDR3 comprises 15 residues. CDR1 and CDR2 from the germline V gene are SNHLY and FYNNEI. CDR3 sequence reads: CASSAGWGGRDTQYF. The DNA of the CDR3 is TGTGCCAGCAGTGCAGGGTGGGGGGGCCGTGATACGCAGTATTTT. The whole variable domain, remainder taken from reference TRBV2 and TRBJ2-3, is EPEVTQTPSHQVTQMGQEVILRCVPISNHLYFYWYRQILGQKVEFLVSFYNNEISEKSEIFDDQFSVERPDGSNFTLKIRSTKLEDSAMYFCASSAGWGGRDTQYFGPGTRLTVL.

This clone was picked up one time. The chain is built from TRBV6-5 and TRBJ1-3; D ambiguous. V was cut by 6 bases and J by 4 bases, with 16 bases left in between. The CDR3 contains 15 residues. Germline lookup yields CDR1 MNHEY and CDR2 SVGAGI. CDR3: CASRAGSPLGNTIYF. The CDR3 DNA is TGTGCCAGCAGAGCCGGGTCGCCCCTCGGAAACACCATATATTTT.

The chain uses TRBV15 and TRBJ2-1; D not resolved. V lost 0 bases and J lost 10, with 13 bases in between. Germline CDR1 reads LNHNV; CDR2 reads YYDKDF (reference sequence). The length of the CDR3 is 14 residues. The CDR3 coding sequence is TGTGCCACCAGCAGAGATTTAGTGTCTTGGGAGCAGTTCTTC. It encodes CATSRDLVSWEQFF.

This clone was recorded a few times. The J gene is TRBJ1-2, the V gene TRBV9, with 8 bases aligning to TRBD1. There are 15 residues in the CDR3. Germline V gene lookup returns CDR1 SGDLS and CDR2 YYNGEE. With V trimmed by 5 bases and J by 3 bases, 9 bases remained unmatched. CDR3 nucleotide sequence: TGTGCCAGCAGGCCTGGAGGGACAGGAGACTATGGCTACACCTTC. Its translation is CASRPGGTGDYGYTF.

DNA for the CDR3: TGTGCCAGCAGTTTCGGGGGGGTGGGAAGTCAGCCCCAGCATTTT. Translating gives CASSFGGVGSQPQHF. The chain links TRBV28 to TRBJ1-5; perhaps TRBD1 as D (5 bases). Germline V gene sequence: CDR1 MDHEN, CDR2 SYDVKM. With 3 bases removed from V and 6 bases from J, the gap between germline ends came to 15 bases. The CDR3 is made up of 15 amino acids.

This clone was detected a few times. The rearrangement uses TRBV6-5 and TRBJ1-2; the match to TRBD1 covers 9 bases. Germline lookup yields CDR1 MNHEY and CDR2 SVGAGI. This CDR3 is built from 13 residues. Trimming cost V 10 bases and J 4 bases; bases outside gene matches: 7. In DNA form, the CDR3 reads TGTGCCACCTCACAGGGGGCTGGCTATGGCTACACCTTC. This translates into CATSQGAGYGYTF.

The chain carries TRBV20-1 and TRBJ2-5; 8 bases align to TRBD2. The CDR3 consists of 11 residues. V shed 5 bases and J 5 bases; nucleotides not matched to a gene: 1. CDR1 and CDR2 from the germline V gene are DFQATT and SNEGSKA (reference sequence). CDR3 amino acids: CSASGGETQYF. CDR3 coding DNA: TGCAGTGCTTCGGGGGGGGAGACCCAGTACTTC.

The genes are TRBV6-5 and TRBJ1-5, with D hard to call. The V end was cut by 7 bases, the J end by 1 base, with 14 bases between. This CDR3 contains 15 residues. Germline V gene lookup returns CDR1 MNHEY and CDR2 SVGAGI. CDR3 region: CASKRVVGSNQPQHF. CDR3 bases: TGTGCCAGCAAGCGGGTAGTCGGGAGCAATCAGCCCCAGCATTTT.

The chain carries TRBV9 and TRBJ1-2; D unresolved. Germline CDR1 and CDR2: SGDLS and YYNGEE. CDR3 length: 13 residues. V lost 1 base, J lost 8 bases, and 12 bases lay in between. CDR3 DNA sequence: TGTGCCAGCAGCGTAACGGCGGGCTCGGGCTACACCTTC. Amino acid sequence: CASSVTAGSGYTF.

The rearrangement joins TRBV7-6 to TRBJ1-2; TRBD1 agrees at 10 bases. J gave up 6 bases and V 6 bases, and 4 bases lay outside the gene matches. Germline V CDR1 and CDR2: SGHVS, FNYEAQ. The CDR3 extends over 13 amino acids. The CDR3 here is CASRPGTGDGYTF. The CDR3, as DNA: TGTGCCAGCAGGCCCGGGACAGGGGATGGCTACACCTTC.

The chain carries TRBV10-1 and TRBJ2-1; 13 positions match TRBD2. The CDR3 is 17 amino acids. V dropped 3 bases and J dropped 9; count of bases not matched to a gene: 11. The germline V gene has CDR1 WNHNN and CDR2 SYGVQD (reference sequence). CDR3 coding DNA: TGCGCCAGCAGTGACCCCAGGGGACTAGCGGGATCGACTGAGCAGTTCTTC. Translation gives CASSDPRGLAGSTEQFF.

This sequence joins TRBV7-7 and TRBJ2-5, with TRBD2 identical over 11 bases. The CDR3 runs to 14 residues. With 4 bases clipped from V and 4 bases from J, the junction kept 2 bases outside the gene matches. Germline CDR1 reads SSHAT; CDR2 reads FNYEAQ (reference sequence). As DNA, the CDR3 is TGTGCCAGCAGCTCCGGACTAGCGGGAGAGACCCAGTACTTC. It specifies CASSSGLAGETQYF.

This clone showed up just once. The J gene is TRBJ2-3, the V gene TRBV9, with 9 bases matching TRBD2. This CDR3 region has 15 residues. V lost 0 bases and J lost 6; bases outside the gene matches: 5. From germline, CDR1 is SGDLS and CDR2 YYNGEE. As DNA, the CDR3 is TGTGCCAGCAGCGTAGGTAGCGGGAGATCCGATACGCAGTATTTT. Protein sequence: CASSVGSGRSDTQYF.

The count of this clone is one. In nucleotides, the CDR3 is TGTGCCTGGAGTGTAAGGGCGGTGACTAGGGGTTTCACCGGGGAGCTGTTTTTT. Translation: CAWSVRAVTRGFTGELFF. The V gene is TRBV30, the J gene TRBJ2-2; D may be TRBD2 (6 bases). The CDR3 runs to 18 residues. Trimming took off 0 bases at V and 4 bases at J, with 21 bases between the two ends. Germline assignment: CDR1 GTSNPN and CDR2 SVGIG (reference sequence). Full variable domain (outside the CDR3, taken from reference TRBV30 and TRBJ2-2): SQTIHQWPATLVQPVGSPLSLECTVEGTSNPNLYWYRQAAGRGLQLLFYSVGIGQISSEVPQNLSASRPQDRQFILSSKKLLLSDSGFYLCAWSVRAVTRGFTGELFFGEGSRLTVL.

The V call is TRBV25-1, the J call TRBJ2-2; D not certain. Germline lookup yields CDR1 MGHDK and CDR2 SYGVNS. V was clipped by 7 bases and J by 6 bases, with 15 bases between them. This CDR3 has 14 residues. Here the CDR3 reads CASTSMSSSGELFF. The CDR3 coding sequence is TGTGCCAGCACCTCCATGAGTAGCTCCGGGGAGCTGTTTTTT.

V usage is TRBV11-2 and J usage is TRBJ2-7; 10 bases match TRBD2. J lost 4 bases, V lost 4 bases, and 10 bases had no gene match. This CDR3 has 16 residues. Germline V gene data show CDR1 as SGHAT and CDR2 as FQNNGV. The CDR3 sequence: CASSSITGTSAYEQYF. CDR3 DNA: TGTGCCAGCAGCTCCATCACCGGGACTAGCGCATACGAGCAGTACTTC.